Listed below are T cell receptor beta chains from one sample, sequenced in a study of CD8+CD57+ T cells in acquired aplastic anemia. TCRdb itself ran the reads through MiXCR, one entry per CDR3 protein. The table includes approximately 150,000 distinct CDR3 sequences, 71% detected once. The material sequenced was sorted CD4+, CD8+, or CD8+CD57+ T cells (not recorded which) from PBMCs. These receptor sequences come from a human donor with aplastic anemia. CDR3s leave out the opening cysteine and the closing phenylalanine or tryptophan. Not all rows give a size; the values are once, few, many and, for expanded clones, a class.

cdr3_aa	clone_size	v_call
ATSRDRTAGGSYT	.	TRBV15
ASSSAGRTGELF	.	TRBV2
VSSESGAVYEQY	.	TRBV10-2
SVEGTGRYEQY	.	TRBV29-1
ASSEQTWGNEQF	.	TRBV5-1
ASSVGDTIY	.	TRBV9
ASSLRTELNTEAF	.	TRBV7-8
ATRGEVGEKLF	few	TRBV10-3
SAEAAWNTEAF	few	TRBV20-1
ASSKQETQY	few	TRBV7-2
ASSDDLSPETQY	.	TRBV25-1
SARDQRLAGGFYQETQY	few	TRBV20-1
AISERPLGGANVLT	.	TRBV10-3
SASASRENSPLH	few	TRBV20-1
AISEPSPGANVLT	.	TRBV10-3
SASLGSSLNTEAF	.	TRBV20-1
ARDIREGYEQY	once	TRBV24-1
ASKDGPSSYEQY	.	TRBV19
ASSLGSYTYEQY	many	TRBV7-2
ASSLGTGTGLITEAF	.	TRBV12-3/TRBV12-4
ASSLLGTRYQETQY	.	TRBV5-6
ATSRAWTEAF	.	TRBV15
SAAWYYGYT	.	TRBV20-1
ASSGPREIGTDTQY	many	TRBV12-3/TRBV12-4
ASSTGWDTEAF	.	TRBV10-1
ASSLPQSSGGNEQF	.	TRBV5-1
ASSQGATEAF	.	TRBV6-1
SARPDTAYEQY	.	TRBV20-1
ASSLLQSPSYEQY	.	TRBV7-6
ASSAGANVNNEQF	few	TRBV6-5
ATSDPGLAGQETQY	.	TRBV24-1
ATSDSPLYNEQF	few	TRBV24-1
ASSPEAGANVLT	.	TRBV2
ASSHYGTVWGYT	few	TRBV7-6
ASSLRTTVTGELF	few	TRBV5-4
ASNQQGDRGRNTEAF	.	TRBV2
ATERNSYNEQF	.	TRBV25-1
ATSDRGARISPSMVATSAYEQY	.	TRBV24-1
ASSFGGAGYEQY	few	TRBV5-1
ASSDPSGDWETQY	.	TRBV2
SARGRRGSSYNEQF	.	TRBV20-1
ATSDKRGPGETQY	.	TRBV24-1
ASSSTPDGGYT	many	TRBV6-5
ATTSGGRNEQF	few	TRBV15
ASSHPGGGVGEQF	few	TRBV5-5
ASSGAAQVSGANVLT	.	TRBV7-9
ATSDWGSGRGNTGELV	.	TRBV24-1
ASRTRGILGYGYT	.	TRBV6-5
ASSLDGGADTQY	.	TRBV7-7
ASSQDSGANSPLH	.	TRBV7-2
ASSRTSGIGNEQF	.	TRBV2
ASSLTGGKYGQY	once	TRBV7-8
ATGLAQATDTQY	few	TRBV24-1